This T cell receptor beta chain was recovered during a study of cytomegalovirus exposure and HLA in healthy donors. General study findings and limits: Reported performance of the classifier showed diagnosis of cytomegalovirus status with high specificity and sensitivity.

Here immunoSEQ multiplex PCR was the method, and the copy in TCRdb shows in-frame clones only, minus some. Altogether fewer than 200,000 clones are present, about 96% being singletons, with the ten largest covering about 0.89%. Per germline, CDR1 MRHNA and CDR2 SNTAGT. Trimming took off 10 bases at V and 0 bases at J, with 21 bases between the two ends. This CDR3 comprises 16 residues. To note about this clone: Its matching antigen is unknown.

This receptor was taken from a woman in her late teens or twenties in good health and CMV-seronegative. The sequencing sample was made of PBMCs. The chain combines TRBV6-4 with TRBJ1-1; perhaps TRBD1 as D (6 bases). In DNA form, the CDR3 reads TGTGCCACTCTCAGGGGATGGATTCACATGAACACTGAAGCTTTCTTT. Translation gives CATLRGWIHMNTEAFF.